This is a list of T cell receptor beta chains from one sample in a study of blood T cell repertoires in COVID-19. Some clones are missing from TCRdb's copy, which holds only in-frame ones; the method was immunoSEQ multiplex PCR. The sample records about 210,000 clones, 80% to 85% being singletons. The source material was peripheral blood. These receptors were taken from a woman in her sixties or seventies with COVID-19, enrolled during active disease. CDR3s include the opening cysteine and the closing phenylalanine or tryptophan. Fields, in order: clone size, D gene, J gene, V gene, CDR3 length, CDR3 protein, CDR3 DNA. The D gene is left open where the match is weak. Only part of the rows carry a size: once, few, many, or a class if the clone is expanded.

.,TRBD1,TRBJ1-5,TRBV27,15,CASSTGTGGDQPQHF,TGTGCCAGCAGTACCGGGACAGGGGGCGATCAGCCCCAGCATTTT
.,TRBD2,TRBJ2-2,TRBV3-1/TRBV3-2,16,CASSLRTSGRSGELFF,TGTGCCAGCAGCCTTAGGACTAGCGGGAGATCCGGGGAGCTGTTTTTT
.,.,TRBJ1-2,TRBV20-1,10,CSALNYGYTF,TGCAGTGCTCTTAACTATGGCTACACCTTC
.,TRBD2,TRBJ2-3,TRBV10-3,14,CATGTSGSTDTQYF,TGTGCCACTGGGACTAGCGGGAGCACAGATACGCAGTATTTT
.,.,TRBJ2-5,TRBV2,15,CASRLDSGLQETQYF,TGTGCCAGCAGACTGGACAGTGGCCTGCAAGAGACCCAGTACTTC
.,.,TRBJ2-7,TRBV6-5,11,CASRGLYEQYF,TGTGCCAGCAGGGGGCTTTACGAGCAGTACTTC
.,TRBD2,TRBJ2-1,TRBV28,14,CASSFSGRYSEQFF,TGTGCCAGCAGTTTCAGCGGGAGGTACAGTGAGCAGTTCTTC
once,TRBD2,TRBJ2-7,TRBV15,16,CATSRGTGGGTLEQYF,TGTGCCACCAGCAGAGGGACGGGGGGAGGGACGCTCGAGCAGTACTTC
.,.,TRBJ2-1,TRBV5-5,14,CASSVTSRENEQFF,TGTGCCAGCAGCGTCACTAGCAGGGAAAATGAGCAGTTCTTC
.,TRBD1,TRBJ1-1,TRBV28,11,CASTLQGEAFF,TGTGCCAGCACCTTACAGGGGGAAGCTTTCTTT
many,TRBD1,TRBJ1-1,TRBV9,15,CASSFRGTGNTEAFF,TGTGCCAGCAGCTTTCGGGGGACAGGGAACACTGAAGCTTTCTTT
.,.,TRBJ1-5,TRBV7-2,15,CASSYTTESNQPQHF,TGTGCCAGCAGCTACACGACAGAAAGCAATCAGCCCCAGCATTTT
.,TRBD1,TRBJ1-6,TRBV7-9,19,CASRKLGGTGRSYNSPLHF,TGTGCCAGCAGAAAACTTGGTGGGACAGGGCGCTCCTATAATTCACCCCTCCACTTT
.,TRBD1,TRBJ1-2,TRBV4-3,14,CASSLITGGGGYTF,TGCGCCAGCAGCCTTATTACAGGGGGGGGTGGCTACACCTTC
.,TRBD2,TRBJ2-1,TRBV11-1,16,CASSLASLWEGPEQFF,TGTGCCAGCAGCTTAGCGTCTTTGTGGGAGGGCCCGGAGCAGTTCTTC
.,TRBD2,TRBJ2-3,TRBV19,15,CASSRGTSGIYTQYF,TGTGCCAGTTCGAGGGGGACTAGCGGGATATATACGCAGTATTTT
.,TRBD2,TRBJ2-2,TRBV29-1,14,CSVRRERSTGELFF,TGCAGCGTCCGGCGGGAGAGGAGCACCGGGGAGCTGTTTTTT
.,.,TRBJ1-1,TRBV28,15,CASSFRTTANTEAFF,TGTGCCAGCAGTTTTCGTACAACCGCGAACACTGAAGCTTTCTTT
.,.,TRBJ1-5,TRBV2,14,CASSEGGPHQPQHF,TGTGCCAGCAGTGAAGGAGGGCCCCATCAGCCCCAGCATTTT
.,TRBD2,TRBJ2-3,TRBV29-1,13,CSVAHGRTDTQYF,TGCAGCGTTGCACACGGGAGGACAGATACGCAGTATTTT
.,.,TRBJ2-4,TRBV7-2,15,CASSSQLIAKNIQYF,TGTGCCAGCAGCTCACAGCTAATAGCCAAAAACATTCAGTACTTC
once,TRBD2,TRBJ2-7,TRBV9,16,CASSLTGLAGAYEQYF,TGTGCCAGCAGCCTTACAGGACTAGCGGGGGCCTACGAGCAGTACTTC
.,TRBD2,TRBJ2-5,TRBV28,17,CASSFLAGGHKQETQYF,TGTGCCAGCAGTTTTCTAGCGGGAGGCCACAAACAAGAGACCCAGTACTTC
.,.,TRBJ1-1,TRBV6-5,15,CASSPDFGPNTEAFF,TGTGCCAGCAGTCCGGACTTTGGTCCGAACACTGAAGCTTTCTTT
.,.,TRBJ1-6,TRBV5-5,16,CASRPQTGSYNSPLHF,TGTGCCAGCAGGCCCCAAACAGGGTCCTATAATTCACCCCTCCACTTT
.,.,TRBJ2-3,TRBV24-1,14,CATSHAGSTDTQYF,TGTGCCACCAGTCACGCGGGGAGCACAGATACGCAGTATTTT
.,.,TRBJ1-1,TRBV19,15,CASSIDRRVNTEAFF,TGTGCCAGTAGTATAGACAGGAGGGTAAACACTGAAGCTTTCTTT
.,.,TRBJ2-5,TRBV2,13,CASSEGGQETQYF,TGTGCCAGCAGTGAGGGGGGCCAAGAGACCCAGTACTTC
.,.,TRBJ1-5,TRBV6-6,13,CASRAGETQPQHF,TGTGCCAGCAGGGCGGGGGAAACTCAGCCCCAGCATTTT
.,.,TRBJ2-2,TRBV4-3,17,CASSQERGGTNTGELFF,TGCGCCAGCAGCCAAGAGAGAGGGGGTACGAACACCGGGGAGCTGTTTTTT
.,TRBD2,TRBJ2-3,TRBV15,17,CATSRGLQREGTDTQYF,TGTGCCACCAGCAGAGGCCTGCAGCGGGAGGGAACAGATACGCAGTATTTT
.,TRBD2,TRBJ2-1,TRBV7-2,16,CASRGGDLAAYNEQFF,TGTGCCAGCAGGGGCGGGGATCTAGCGGCTTACAATGAGCAGTTCTTC
.,.,TRBJ1-3,TRBV7-8,16,CASSPSTAHSGNTIYF,TGTGCCAGCAGCCCCTCGACAGCACACTCTGGAAACACCATATATTTT
.,.,TRBJ2-1,TRBV30,13,CAWGLQIYNEQFF,TGTGCCTGGGGCTTACAGATTTACAATGAGCAGTTCTTC